This T cell receptor beta chain was found in a study of blood T cells in healthy people across ages. Study background: Template switching recovered approximately one barcoded beta molecule for every two T cells.

Study findings and constraints: Among T cells, TCR beta diversity per million cells dropped roughly linearly as age rose.

A second about 7 to 11 cycle PCR used barcoded and J-beta primers. A tag from a template-switch adaptor with 12 random nucleotides marked each cDNA molecule. Each CDR3 protein gets one entry after TCRdb re-called the 5' RACE reads with MiXCR. The repertoire holds more than 800,000 distinct CDR3 sequences, with 29% as singletons. This clonotype was seen many times. The target antigen is unknown. This receptor was identified in a woman aged 80 or over in good health. Sequencing was carried out using blood.

Here the CDR3 reads CASTFGGGPYNEQFF. The CDR3 nucleotides are TGCGCCAGCACGTTCGGGGGGGGGCCCTACAATGAGCAGTTCTTC. J is TRBJ2-1 and V is TRBV5-1; 8 nucleotides align to TRBD2. The CDR3 sequence is 15 residues long. Germline CDR1 reads SGHRS; CDR2 reads YFSETQ. V lost 6 bases and J lost 2; bases outside the gene matches: 7.